The clone carrying this TCR beta chain was seen a single time. Its matching antigen is unknown. The sample originates from a study of cytomegalovirus exposure and HLA in healthy donors. Overall study results and limits: Solely CMV serostatus was available to characterize immune exposure.

PCR amplification relied on 60 Vbeta primers (plus 13 Jbeta primers). Clones were read by immunoSEQ multiplex PCR, and TCRdb kept only the in-frame ones, dropping some. This table has roughly 49,000 clones, around 81% appearing once. Germline V gives CDR1 MNHNS, CDR2 SASEGT. With 6 bases removed from V and 0 bases from J, the gap between germline ends came to 11 bases. The CDR3 runs to 14 residues. The receptor was derived from a boy aged 5 to 17 in good health and CMV-seropositive. This sequence joins TRBV6-1 and TRBJ1-1; a possible D gene is TRBD1 (5 bases). Sequencing used PBMCs. CDR3 coding DNA: TGTGCCAGCAGACCGACAGAGATGAACACTGAAGCTTTCTTT. Its translation is CASRPTEMNTEAFF.